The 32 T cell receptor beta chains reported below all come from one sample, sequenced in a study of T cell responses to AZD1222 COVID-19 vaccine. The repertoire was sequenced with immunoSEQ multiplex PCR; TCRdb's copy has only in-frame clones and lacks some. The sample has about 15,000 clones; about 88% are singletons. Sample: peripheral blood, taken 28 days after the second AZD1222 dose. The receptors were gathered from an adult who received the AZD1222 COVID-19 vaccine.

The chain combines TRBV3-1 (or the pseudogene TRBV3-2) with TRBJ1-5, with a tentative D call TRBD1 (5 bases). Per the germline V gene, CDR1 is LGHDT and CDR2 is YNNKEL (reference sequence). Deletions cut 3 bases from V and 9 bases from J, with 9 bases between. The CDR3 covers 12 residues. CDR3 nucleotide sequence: TGTGCCAGCAGCCAGGGGGGTACGCCCCAGCATTTT. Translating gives CASSQGGTPQHF.

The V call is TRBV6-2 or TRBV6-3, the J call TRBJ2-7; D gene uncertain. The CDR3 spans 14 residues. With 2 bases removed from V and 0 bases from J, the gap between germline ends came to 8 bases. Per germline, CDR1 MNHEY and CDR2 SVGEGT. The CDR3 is CASSYASLSYEQYF. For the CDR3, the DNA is TGTGCCAGCAGTTACGCCAGCCTCTCCTACGAGCAGTACTTC.

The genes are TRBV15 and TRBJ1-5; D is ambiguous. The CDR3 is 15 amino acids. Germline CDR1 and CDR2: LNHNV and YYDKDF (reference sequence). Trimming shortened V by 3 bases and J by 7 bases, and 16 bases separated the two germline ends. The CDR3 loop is CATSRDPGGGQPQHF. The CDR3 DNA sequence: TGTGCCACCAGCAGGGATCCAGGAGGAGGGCAGCCCCAGCATTTT.

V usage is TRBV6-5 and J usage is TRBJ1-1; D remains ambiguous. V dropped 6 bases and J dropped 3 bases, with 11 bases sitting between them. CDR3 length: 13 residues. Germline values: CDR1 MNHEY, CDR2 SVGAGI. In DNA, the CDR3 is TGTGCCAGCAGATCCCCACGGGACACTGAAGCTTTCTTT. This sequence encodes CASRSPRDTEAFF.

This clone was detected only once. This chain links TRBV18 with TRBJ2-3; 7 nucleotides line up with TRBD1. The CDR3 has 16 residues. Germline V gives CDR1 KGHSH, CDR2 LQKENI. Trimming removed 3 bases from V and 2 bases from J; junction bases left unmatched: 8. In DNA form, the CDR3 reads TGTGCCAGCTCACCGGGAGACAGGGCCCACACAGATACGCAGTATTTT. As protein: CASSPGDRAHTDTQYF.

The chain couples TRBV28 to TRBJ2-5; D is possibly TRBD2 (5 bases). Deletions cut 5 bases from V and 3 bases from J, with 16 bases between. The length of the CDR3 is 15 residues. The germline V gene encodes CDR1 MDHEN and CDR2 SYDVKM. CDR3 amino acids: CASSNLLGREETQYF. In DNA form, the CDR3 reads TGTGCCAGCAGTAACTTACTAGGGCGGGAAGAGACCCAGTACTTC.

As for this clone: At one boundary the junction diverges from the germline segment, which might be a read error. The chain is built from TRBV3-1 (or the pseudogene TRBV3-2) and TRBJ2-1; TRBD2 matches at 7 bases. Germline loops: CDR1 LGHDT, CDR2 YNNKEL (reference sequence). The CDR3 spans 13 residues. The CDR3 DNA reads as TGTGCCAGCAGCCAAGGTCTCCAGCGGGGTTCGATCTTC. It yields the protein CASSQGLQRGSIF.

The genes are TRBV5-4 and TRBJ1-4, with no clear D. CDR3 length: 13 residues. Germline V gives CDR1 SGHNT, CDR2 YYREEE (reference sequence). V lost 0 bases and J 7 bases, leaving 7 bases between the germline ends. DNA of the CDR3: TGTGCCAGCAGCTTGGCTGGGATTGAAAAACTGTTTTTT. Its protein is CASSLAGIEKLFF.

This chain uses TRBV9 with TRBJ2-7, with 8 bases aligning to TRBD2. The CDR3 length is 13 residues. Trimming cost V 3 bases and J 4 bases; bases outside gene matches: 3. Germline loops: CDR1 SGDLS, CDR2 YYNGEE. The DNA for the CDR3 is TGTGCCAGCAGCGCCGGCGGGAGGTACGAGCAGTACTTC. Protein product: CASSAGGRYEQYF. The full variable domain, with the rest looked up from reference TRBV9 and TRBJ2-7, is DSGVTQTPKHLITATGQRVTLRCSPRSGDLSVYWYQQSLDQGLQFLIQYYNGEERAKGNILERFSAQQFPDLHSELNLSSLELGDSALYFCASSAGGRYEQYFGPGTRLTVT.

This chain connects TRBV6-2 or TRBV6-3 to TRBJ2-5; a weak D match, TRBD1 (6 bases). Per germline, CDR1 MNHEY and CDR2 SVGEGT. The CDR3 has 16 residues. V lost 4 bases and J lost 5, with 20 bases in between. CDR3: CASSSNREPTGETQYF. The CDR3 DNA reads TGTGCCAGCAGTTCCAACAGGGAACCCACGGGGGAGACCCAGTACTTC.

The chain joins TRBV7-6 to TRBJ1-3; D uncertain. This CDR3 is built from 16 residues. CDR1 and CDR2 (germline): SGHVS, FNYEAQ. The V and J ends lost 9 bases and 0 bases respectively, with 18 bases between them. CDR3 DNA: TGTGCCAGTTCACCCGGCGGCGGGAACTCTGGAAACACCATATATTTT. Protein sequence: CASSPGGGNSGNTIYF.

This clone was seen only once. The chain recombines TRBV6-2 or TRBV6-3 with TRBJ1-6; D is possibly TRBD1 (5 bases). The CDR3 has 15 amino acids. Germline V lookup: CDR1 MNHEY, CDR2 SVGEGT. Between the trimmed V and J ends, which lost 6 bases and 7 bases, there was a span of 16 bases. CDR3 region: CASSESGTPNSPLHF. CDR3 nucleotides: TGTGCCAGCAGCGAATCCGGGACTCCCAATTCACCCCTCCACTTT.

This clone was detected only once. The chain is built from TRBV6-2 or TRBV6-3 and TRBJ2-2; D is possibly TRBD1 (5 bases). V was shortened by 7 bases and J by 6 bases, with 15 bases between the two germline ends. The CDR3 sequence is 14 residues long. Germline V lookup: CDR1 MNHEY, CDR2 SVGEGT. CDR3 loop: CASTPLVQAGELFF. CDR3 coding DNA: TGTGCCAGCACCCCTCTAGTACAGGCCGGGGAGCTGTTTTTT.

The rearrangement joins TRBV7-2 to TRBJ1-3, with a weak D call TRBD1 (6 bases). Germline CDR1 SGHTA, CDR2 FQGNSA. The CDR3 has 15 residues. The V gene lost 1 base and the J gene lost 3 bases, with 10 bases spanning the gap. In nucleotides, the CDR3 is TGTGCCAGCAGCTTAGGGGGGGGCGGTGGAAACACCATATATTTT. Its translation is CASSLGGGGGNTIYF.

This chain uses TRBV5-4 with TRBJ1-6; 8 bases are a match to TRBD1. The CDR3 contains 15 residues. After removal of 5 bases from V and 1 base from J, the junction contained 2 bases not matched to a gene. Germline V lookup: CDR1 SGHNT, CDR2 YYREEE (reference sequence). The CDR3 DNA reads TGTGCCAGCAGGGACAGGGAGTCCTATAATTCACCCCTCCACTTT. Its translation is CASRDRESYNSPLHF. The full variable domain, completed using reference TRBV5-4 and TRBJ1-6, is ETGVTQSPTHLIKTRGQQVTLRCSSQSGHNTVSWYQQALGQGPQFIFQYYREEENGRGNFPPRFSGLQFPNYSSELNVNALELDDSALYLCASRDRESYNSPLHFGNGTRLTVT.

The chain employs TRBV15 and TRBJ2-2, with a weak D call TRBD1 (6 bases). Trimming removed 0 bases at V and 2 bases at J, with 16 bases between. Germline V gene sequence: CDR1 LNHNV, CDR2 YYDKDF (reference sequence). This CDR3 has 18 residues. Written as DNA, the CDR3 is TGTGCCACCAGCAGAGATCCCCCCCGGGACATAAACACCGGGGAGCTGTTTTTT. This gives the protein CATSRDPPRDINTGELFF.

The CDR3: CASRLGDSSYEQYF. In nucleotides, the CDR3 is TGTGCAAGTCGCTTAGGGGACAGCTCCTACGAGCAGTACTTC. The V and J genes are TRBV12-2 and TRBJ2-7; TRBD1 was called by the table and not checked on the DNA. TRBV12-2 is flagged as a pseudogene. CDR3 length: 14 amino acids.

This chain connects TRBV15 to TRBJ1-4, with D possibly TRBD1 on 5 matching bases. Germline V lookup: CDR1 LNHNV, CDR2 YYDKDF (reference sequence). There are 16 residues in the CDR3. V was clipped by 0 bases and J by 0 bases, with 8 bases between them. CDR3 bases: TGTGCCACCAGCAGAGATAGGACATCAACTAATGAAAAACTGTTTTTT. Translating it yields CATSRDRTSTNEKLFF.

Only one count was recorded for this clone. For the CDR3, the DNA is TGTGCCAGCAGAAACACAGGGGGGCATGGCTACACCTTC. It specifies CASRNTGGHGYTF. The chain is built from TRBV6-5 and TRBJ1-2; 8 bases are a match to TRBD1. The CDR3 sequence is 13 residues long. Per germline, CDR1 MNHEY and CDR2 SVGAGI. After removal of 6 bases from V and 6 bases from J, the junction contained 6 bases not matched to a gene.

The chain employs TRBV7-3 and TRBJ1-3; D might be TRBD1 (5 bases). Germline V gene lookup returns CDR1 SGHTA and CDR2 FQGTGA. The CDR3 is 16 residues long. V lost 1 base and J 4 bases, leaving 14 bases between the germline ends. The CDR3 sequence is CASSLNPQGIGNTIYF. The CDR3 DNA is TGTGCCAGCAGCTTAAACCCCCAGGGTATAGGAAACACCATATATTTT.

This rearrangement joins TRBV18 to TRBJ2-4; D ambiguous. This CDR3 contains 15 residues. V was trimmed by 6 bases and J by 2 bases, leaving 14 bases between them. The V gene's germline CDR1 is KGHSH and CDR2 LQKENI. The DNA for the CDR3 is TGTGCCAGCTCCCACGACGTACTGTCCAAAAACATTCAGTACTTC. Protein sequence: CASSHDVLSKNIQYF.

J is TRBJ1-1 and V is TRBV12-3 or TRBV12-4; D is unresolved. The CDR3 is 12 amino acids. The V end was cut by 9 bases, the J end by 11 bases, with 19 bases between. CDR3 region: CASGEGAQRAFF. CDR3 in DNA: TGTGCCAGTGGGGAGGGCGCCCAACGGGCTTTCTTT.

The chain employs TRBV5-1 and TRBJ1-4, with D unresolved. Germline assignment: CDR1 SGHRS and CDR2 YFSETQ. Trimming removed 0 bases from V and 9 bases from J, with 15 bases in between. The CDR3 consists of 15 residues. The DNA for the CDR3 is TGCGCCAGCAGCTTGGACCACGGTCCCCCCAAAAAACTGTTTTTT. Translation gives CASSLDHGPPKKLFF.

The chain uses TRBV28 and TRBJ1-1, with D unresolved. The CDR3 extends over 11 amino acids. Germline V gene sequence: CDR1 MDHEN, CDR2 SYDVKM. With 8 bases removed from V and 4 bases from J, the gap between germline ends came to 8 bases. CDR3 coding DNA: TGTGCCAGCCGAACCGTCACTGAAGCTTTCTTT. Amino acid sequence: CASRTVTEAFF.

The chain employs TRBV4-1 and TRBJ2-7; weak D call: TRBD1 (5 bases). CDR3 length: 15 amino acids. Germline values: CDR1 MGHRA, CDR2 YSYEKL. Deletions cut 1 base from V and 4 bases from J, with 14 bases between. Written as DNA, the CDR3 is TGCGCCAGCAGCCAAGCTACCAGGGCGGTATACGAGCAGTACTTC. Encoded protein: CASSQATRAVYEQYF.

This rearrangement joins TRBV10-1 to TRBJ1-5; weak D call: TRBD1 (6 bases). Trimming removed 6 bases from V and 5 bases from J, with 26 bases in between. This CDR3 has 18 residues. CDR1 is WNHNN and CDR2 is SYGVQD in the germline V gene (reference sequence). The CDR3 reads CASRIGGHGAGDYQPQHF. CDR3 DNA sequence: TGCGCCAGCAGGATTGGGGGACACGGGGCCGGGGATTATCAGCCCCAGCATTTT.

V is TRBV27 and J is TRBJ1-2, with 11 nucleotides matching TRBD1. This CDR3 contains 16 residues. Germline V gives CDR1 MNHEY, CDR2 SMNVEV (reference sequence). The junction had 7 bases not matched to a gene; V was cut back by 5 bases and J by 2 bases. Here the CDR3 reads CASSPWTGGLNYGYTF. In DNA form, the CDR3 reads TGTGCCAGCAGTCCATGGACAGGGGGCTTGAACTATGGCTACACCTTC.

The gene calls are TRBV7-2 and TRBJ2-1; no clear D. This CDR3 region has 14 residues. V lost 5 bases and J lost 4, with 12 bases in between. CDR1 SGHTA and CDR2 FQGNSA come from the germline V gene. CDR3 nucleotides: TGTGCCAGCAGCCCCCGGGTGGGATACAATGAGCAGTTCTTC. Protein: CASSPRVGYNEQFF.

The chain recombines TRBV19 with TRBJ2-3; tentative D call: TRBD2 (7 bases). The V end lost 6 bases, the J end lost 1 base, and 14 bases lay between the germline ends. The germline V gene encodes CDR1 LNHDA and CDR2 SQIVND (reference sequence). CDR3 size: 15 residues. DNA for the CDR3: TGTGCCAGTAGGGACAGCGGGGCGGGCACAGATACGCAGTATTTT. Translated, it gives CASRDSGAGTDTQYF.

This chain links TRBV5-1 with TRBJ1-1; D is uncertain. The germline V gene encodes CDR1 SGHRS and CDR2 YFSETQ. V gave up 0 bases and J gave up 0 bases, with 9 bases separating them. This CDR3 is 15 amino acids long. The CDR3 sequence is CASSLEFGLNTEAFF. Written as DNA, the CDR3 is TGCGCCAGCAGCTTGGAATTCGGGTTGAACACTGAAGCTTTCTTT.

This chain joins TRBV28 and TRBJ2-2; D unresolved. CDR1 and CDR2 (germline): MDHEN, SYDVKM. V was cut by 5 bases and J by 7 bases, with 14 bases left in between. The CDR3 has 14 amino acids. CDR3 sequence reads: CASSASLIGGELFF. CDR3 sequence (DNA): TGTGCCAGCAGTGCGAGCCTCATTGGCGGGGAGCTGTTTTTT.

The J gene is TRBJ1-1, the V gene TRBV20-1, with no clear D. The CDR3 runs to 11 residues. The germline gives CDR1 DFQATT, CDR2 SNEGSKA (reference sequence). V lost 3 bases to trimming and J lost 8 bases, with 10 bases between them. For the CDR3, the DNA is TGCAGTGCTAGGGATCCGGGGGAAGCTTTCTTT. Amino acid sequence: CSARDPGEAFF.